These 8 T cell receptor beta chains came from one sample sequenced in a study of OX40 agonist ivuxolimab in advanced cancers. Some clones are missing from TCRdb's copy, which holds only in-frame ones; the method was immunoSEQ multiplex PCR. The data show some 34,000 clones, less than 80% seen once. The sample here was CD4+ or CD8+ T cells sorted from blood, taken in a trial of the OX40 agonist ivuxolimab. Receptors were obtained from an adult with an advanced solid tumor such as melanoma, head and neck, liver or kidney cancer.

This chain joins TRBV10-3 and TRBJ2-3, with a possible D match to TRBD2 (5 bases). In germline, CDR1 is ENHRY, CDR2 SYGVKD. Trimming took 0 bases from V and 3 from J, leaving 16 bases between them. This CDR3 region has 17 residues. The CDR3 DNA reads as TGTGCCATCAGTGAGTCGGGAGAGCATCAGAGGACAGATACGCAGTATTTT. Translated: CAISESGEHQRTDTQYF.

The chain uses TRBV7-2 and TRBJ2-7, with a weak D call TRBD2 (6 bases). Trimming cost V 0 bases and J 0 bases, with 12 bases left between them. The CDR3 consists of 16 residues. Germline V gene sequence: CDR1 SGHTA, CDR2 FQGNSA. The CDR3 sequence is CASSLATAGPSYEQYF. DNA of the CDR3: TGTGCCAGCAGCTTAGCGACGGCGGGGCCCTCCTACGAGCAGTACTTC.

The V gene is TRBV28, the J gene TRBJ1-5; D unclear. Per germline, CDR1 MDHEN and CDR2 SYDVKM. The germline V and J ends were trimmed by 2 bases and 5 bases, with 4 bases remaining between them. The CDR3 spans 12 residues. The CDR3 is CASSLMHQPQHF. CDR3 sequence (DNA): TGTGCCAGCAGTTTAATGCATCAGCCCCAGCATTTT.

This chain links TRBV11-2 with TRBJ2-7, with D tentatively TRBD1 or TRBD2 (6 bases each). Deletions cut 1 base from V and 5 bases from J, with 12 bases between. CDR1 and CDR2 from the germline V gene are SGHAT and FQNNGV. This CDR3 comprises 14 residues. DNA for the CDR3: TGTGCCAGCAGCTTAGTAGGGGGGCGGGACGAGCAGTACTTC. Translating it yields CASSLVGGRDEQYF.

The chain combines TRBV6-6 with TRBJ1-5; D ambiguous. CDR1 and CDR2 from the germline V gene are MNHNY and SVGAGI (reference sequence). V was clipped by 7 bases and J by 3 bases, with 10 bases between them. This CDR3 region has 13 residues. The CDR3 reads CASTHNNNQPQHF. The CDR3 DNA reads TGTGCCAGCACCCACAACAACAATCAGCCCCAGCATTTT.

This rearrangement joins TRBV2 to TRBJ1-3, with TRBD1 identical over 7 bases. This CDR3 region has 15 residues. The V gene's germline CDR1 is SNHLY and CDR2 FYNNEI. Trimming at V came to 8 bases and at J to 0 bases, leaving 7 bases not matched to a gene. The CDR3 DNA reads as TGTGCCAGCGGATCCAGGGGGAACTCTGGAAACACCATATATTTT. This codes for CASGSRGNSGNTIYF.

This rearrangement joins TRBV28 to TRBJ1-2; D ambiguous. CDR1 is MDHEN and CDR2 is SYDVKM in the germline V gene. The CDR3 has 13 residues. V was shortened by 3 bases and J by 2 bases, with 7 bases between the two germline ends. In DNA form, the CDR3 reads TGTGCCAGCAGTTTCGGTCAAAACTATGGCTACACCTTC. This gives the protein CASSFGQNYGYTF.

CDR3 bases: TGTGCCACCCAAGGGACAGGGGGTATTTACGAGCAGTACTTC. Translated: CATQGTGGIYEQYF. The V gene is TRBV19, the J gene TRBJ2-7; 11 bases are a match to TRBD1. The V gene end was trimmed by 10 bases and the J gene end by 4 bases; junction bases not matched to a gene: 9. This CDR3 comprises 14 residues. The germline V gene has CDR1 LNHDA and CDR2 SQIVND (reference sequence).